This TCR beta chain was identified in a study of Ad26.COV2.S vaccination and SARS-CoV-2 variants (dated by TCRdb to the early 2020s). Looking at the study overall: Vaccine-arm donors were drawn from COV1001, a multicentre, randomized, double-blind, placebo-controlled phase I-IIa trial of Ad26.COV2.S in healthy adults. Ad26.COV2.S was administered intramuscularly at a dose of 5x10^10 or 1x10^11 viral particles, either as one shot or as two shots given 56 days apart. Sequencing of the TCRbeta repertoire served to evaluate the specificity and breadth of SARS-CoV-2-reactive T cell receptors following Ad26.COV2.S vaccination. A total of around 32 samples were included in the TCR-sequenced set, comprising around 19 Ad26.COV2.S vaccine recipients, 5 placebo recipients and 8 SARS-CoV-2 convalescent individuals. Participants in the trial were split at random into five groups of five each, receiving low-dose or high-dose Ad26.COV2.S once or twice, or else placebo on both occasions. Blinding of investigators to trial group allocation was maintained during experiments and outcome assessment. What the research found in general, with its limitations: Comparable non-spike TCR breadth was observed between vaccine and placebo recipients, consistent with only spike being contained in the vaccine. The study was not powered for comparison of responses between vaccine doses or regimens. Ad26.COV2.S recipients had higher spike-specific TCR breadth than placebo recipients (P = 0.0014). After vaccination, substantial breadth of spike-specific CD8+ and CD4+ T cell responses was reported. The authors noted that total T cell responses may have been underestimated by the TCR breadth and depth analyses.

This clone was picked up a small number of times. It lacks a known antigen. Per-base quality was not reported, and no clone a single base away is much larger than it. Between the V and J ends, shortened by 5 bases and 4 bases respectively, the junction contains 7 bases. Per the germline V gene (reference sequence), LNHNV is the CDR1 and YYDKDF is the CDR2. From its cysteine to its phenylalanine, the CDR3 spans 12 amino acids. The sequence is cut down to CDR3 DNA, 36 bases in frame from base 1. The immunoSEQ Assay was used to sequence TCRbeta CDR3 regions. After extraction, genomic DNA underwent amplification by bias-controlled multiplex PCR, followed by high-throughput sequencing. The paper's processing steps were these. To quantify the absolute abundance of every unique TCRbeta CDR3 region, sequences were collapsed and filtered. T cell fraction was estimated by normalizing TCRbeta template counts to usable DNA, with usable DNA measured through amplification of reference genes found in all nucleated cells. Repertoire TCRs were annotated as SARS-CoV-2-specific when V gene, CDR3 amino acid sequence and J gene were exactly matched to a known reactive TCR set. The reference SARS-CoV-2 TCR set came from MIRA and was filtered for enrichment in COVID-19-positive ImmuneCODE repertoires, removing public or cross-reactive TCRs. Using the MIRA antigens, annotated TCRs were further analysed by specific ORF or by position within an ORF. Breadth was defined as annotated unique rearrangements over total unique productive rearrangements; depth was the summed frequency of those rearrangements. Two-sided Wilcoxon rank-sum tests were used to compare TCR breadth between groups. TCRdb obtained this table from immuneACCESS and retained in-frame rearrangements with V and J assigned. These tables miss some clones; where compared with another copy, unresolved V genes account for less than half of the shortfall, and the remainder is unexplained. The DNA was the basis for D and trimming; V, J and clone size are from that table. In this sample the table shows about 350,000 clones, roughly 89% of which occur a single time. The top ten constitute roughly 4.8% of the sample.

Per the publication, the treatment or condition label means: roughly 20 received Ad26.COV2.S at low or high dose, single or two shots; about 5 received placebo; per-sample allocation not given. For vaccine and placebo recipients, the sequenced repertoires came from samples collected on day 63 after the first injection. In Cohort 1b, roughly 26 adults aged 18-55 years were enrolled at a single site in Boston, USA, between 29 July and 7 August 2020. Ad26.COV2.S was a replication-incompetent adenovirus type 26 vector that expressed a prefusion-stabilized SARS-CoV-2 spike protein derived from the original Wuhan strain.

This specimen consisted of peripheral blood, obtained in a trial of Ad26.COV2.S vaccine versus placebo. The receptor chain draws on TRBV15 and TRBJ2-3; no D gene is confidently identified. This TCR came from a person between 18 and 65 years old who received the Ad26.COV2.S COVID-19 vaccine or a placebo. At the DNA level, the sequence is TGTGCCACCAGCGGCTATCCAGATACGCAGTATTTT. This yields the protein CATSGYPDTQYF.